The T cell receptor beta chain under discussion was sequenced for a study of T cell responses to AZD1222 COVID-19 vaccine listed by TCRdb under 2021. About the investigation overall: AZD1222 recipients whose second dose came at about 4 weeks and those whose second dose came at about 12 weeks were combined into one group, since spike-specific TCR depth and breadth did not differ between the two schedules. TCR sequencing was performed for 230 to 250 trial participants, of whom about 200 were given two doses of AZD1222 and some 26 were given two doses of MenACWY control vaccine. Enrollment into the trials was organized by age into subgroups of 18-55, 56-69 and 70-plus years, and those subgroups contained about 160, 30 and 59 TCR-sequenced participants, respectively. General findings and caveats noted by the study authors: Conclusions about previously exposed vaccinees are limited, since just a handful of AZD1222 recipients were seropositive for SARS-CoV-2 at baseline. Most participants were white British and females outnumbered males, and the authors suggested that clonal diversity may have been underestimated. Nearly half of unique spike-specific TCRs reportedly recognized epitopes outside regions mutated in the B.1.351 and B.1.1.7 variants. The 56-69-year group was small, and its depth increase did not reach significance, likely because of low power. No day 14 peak-response samples were available, so repertoires were characterized only after the peak T cell response. After two AZD1222 doses, spike-specific TCR breadth and depth were significantly higher than at day 0 and than in MenACWY recipients. Vaccine-associated CD4 TCRs spanned the whole spike protein, with dominant responses in regions 160-218 and 743-854.

As concerns this clone: No cognate antigen has been identified for it. No much larger clone is present one base from it, and per-base qualities are unavailable.

CDR1 and CDR2, looked up from the germline V gene, are SGHAT and FQNNGV. Ends trimmed: V by 5 bases, J by 7 bases; bases unmatched to a gene: 10. Measured from the cysteine to the phenylalanine, the CDR3 is 15 residues long. Only the CDR3 DNA is retained, 45 bases long and in frame from the first base. Interpreted using the paper, the time point label stands for: baseline before first vaccination. Samples from vaccinated people were obtained from the UK trials COV001 and COV002, which included a single-blind randomized controlled phase 2/3 trial of AZD1222 (ChAdOx1 nCoV-19) in healthy adults. For TCRbeta chain sequencing, PBMC samples from trial participants were taken at day 0 and at day 28 after the second dose. The CDR3 regions of human TCRbeta chains were analyzed by immunosequencing. Per the source publication's procedure: Repertoire TCRs were checked for matches against a reference library of SARS-CoV-2-specific TCRs that had been generated using the MIRA antigen-specificity platform. Breadth was defined as the fraction of unique TCRs that were SARS-CoV-2-associated, and depth was defined as the fraction of total T cells that were SARS-CoV-2-associated. Using the MIRA data, every spike-specific TCR was mapped to the spike region that the TCR reacted to and assigned to either a CD4 or a CD8 class. Log10-transformed breadth and depth values were compared by one-way ANOVA with Sidak's multiple comparisons tests. TCRdb carries this immuneACCESS record with in-frame sequences only. Its versions omit some clonotypes, under half of them owing to an unresolved V gene in the studies checked, with the rest unexplained. V and J calls and clone size are given by that table; D and trimming were obtained from the DNA. Present in this sample are just under 100,000 clones, 88% of which were seen just once. Approximately 2.8% of the sample goes to the ten largest clones.

The clonotype was recovered from an adult in good health. Material: peripheral blood, obtained on day 0 of AZD1222 vaccination. The V gene is TRBV11-2 and the J gene is TRBJ2-1, and TRBD2 aligns with 8 junction nucleotides. The DNA sequence reads TGTGCCAGCAGCCACCCCGCGGGGGGTTTGAATGAGCAGTTCTTC. It is translated as CASSHPAGGLNEQFF.